A selection of T cell receptor beta chains follows, all from one sample in a study of cytomegalovirus exposure and HLA in healthy donors. Clones were sequenced by immunoSEQ multiplex PCR, and TCRdb holds only the in-frame ones, with some missing. The sample totals some 130,000 clones. The specimen sequenced was PBMCs. Source of these receptors: a woman aged 35 to 49 in good health and CMV-seronegative. The CDR3 runs from the conserved cysteine through the conserved F or W. The D gene is left open where the match is weak.

V gene: TRBV6-6
J gene: TRBJ2-7
D gene: .
CDR3 protein: CASSYSPPEEQYF
CDR3 DNA: TGTGCCAGCAGTTACTCTCCCCCGGAGGAGCAGTACTTC

V gene: TRBV10-3
J gene: TRBJ2-3
D gene: .
CDR3 protein: CAISPQDHTQYF
CDR3 DNA: TGTGCCATCAGTCCACAGGATCATACGCAGTATTTT

V gene: TRBV9
J gene: TRBJ2-3
D gene: .
CDR3 protein: CASSWAGQSTDTQYF
CDR3 DNA: TGTGCCAGCAGCTGGGCGGGACAGTCCACAGATACGCAGTATTTT

V gene: TRBV6-5
J gene: TRBJ1-2
D gene: .
CDR3 protein: CASRRVKIHGYTF
CDR3 DNA: TGTGCCAGCAGGCGGGTGAAAATACATGGCTACACCTTC

V gene: TRBV4-2
J gene: TRBJ1-1
D gene: .
CDR3 protein: CASTRSGSNTEAFF
CDR3 DNA: TGTGCCAGCACCCGCTCGGGGTCGAACACTGAAGCTTTCTTT

V gene: TRBV2
J gene: TRBJ2-2
D gene: .
CDR3 protein: CASKGGALNTGELFF
CDR3 DNA: TGTGCCAGCAAAGGCGGGGCGCTGAACACCGGGGAGCTGTTTTTT

V gene: TRBV7-9
J gene: TRBJ2-5
D gene: .
CDR3 protein: CASSPRTVLRETQYF
CDR3 DNA: TGTGCCAGCAGCCCGCGGACAGTTTTGAGAGAGACCCAGTACTTC

V gene: TRBV2
J gene: TRBJ1-2
D gene: .
CDR3 protein: CASRLQGPGGYTF
CDR3 DNA: TGTGCCAGCAGGTTACAGGGTCCGGGTGGCTACACCTTC

V gene: TRBV19
J gene: TRBJ1-1
D gene: .
CDR3 protein: CASMGHLNTEAFF
CDR3 DNA: TGTGCCAGTATGGGACACCTGAACACTGAAGCTTTCTTT

V gene: TRBV7-9
J gene: TRBJ2-7
D gene: .
CDR3 protein: CASSWTRSSYEQYF
CDR3 DNA: TGTGCCAGCAGTTGGACAAGAAGCTCCTACGAGCAGTACTTC

V gene: TRBV9
J gene: TRBJ2-1
D gene: TRBD2
CDR3 protein: CASSGAGDFYNEQFF
CDR3 DNA: TGTGCCAGCAGCGGAGCGGGGGACTTCTACAATGAGCAGTTCTTC

V gene: TRBV18
J gene: TRBJ2-1
D gene: .
CDR3 protein: CASSPGGGAPYNEQFF
CDR3 DNA: TGTGCCAGCTCACCCGGTGGGGGGGCCCCCTACAATGAGCAGTTCTTC

V gene: TRBV5-1
J gene: TRBJ2-1
D gene: TRBD2
CDR3 protein: CASSLGGGDNNEQFF
CDR3 DNA: TGCGCCAGCAGCTTGGGGGGGGGAGATAACAATGAGCAGTTCTTC

V gene: TRBV15
J gene: TRBJ1-6
D gene: .
CDR3 protein: CATSRDIRGLLSPLHF
CDR3 DNA: TGTGCCACCAGCAGAGATATAAGGGGACTTCTTTCACCCCTCCACTTT

V gene: TRBV6-6
J gene: TRBJ1-3
D gene: .
CDR3 protein: CASSWGPRGGNTIYF
CDR3 DNA: TGTGCCAGCAGTTGGGGGCCGAGAGGTGGAAACACCATATATTTT

V gene: TRBV5-8
J gene: TRBJ2-4
D gene: .
CDR3 protein: CASSFVQGGNIQYF
CDR3 DNA: TGTGCCAGCAGCTTTGTTCAGGGGGGAAACATTCAGTACTTC

V gene: TRBV19
J gene: TRBJ2-3
D gene: .
CDR3 protein: CASRTGPDTQYF
CDR3 DNA: TGTGCCAGCAGAACAGGGCCAGATACGCAGTATTTT

V gene: TRBV9
J gene: TRBJ2-7
D gene: TRBD1
CDR3 protein: CASSVATGQGYEQYF
CDR3 DNA: TGTGCCAGCAGCGTAGCGACCGGACAGGGCTACGAGCAGTACTTC

V gene: TRBV28
J gene: TRBJ2-3
D gene: TRBD1
CDR3 protein: CASSSDRGSTDTQYF
CDR3 DNA: TGTGCCAGCAGTTCGGACAGGGGTAGCACAGATACGCAGTATTTT

V gene: TRBV5-6
J gene: TRBJ2-7
D gene: TRBD1
CDR3 protein: CAGHESGTGGWYEQYF
CDR3 DNA: TGTGCCGGCCATGAATCCGGGACAGGGGGCTGGTACGAGCAGTACTTC

V gene: TRBV28
J gene: TRBJ2-5
D gene: .
CDR3 protein: CASSFDLNRAQYF
CDR3 DNA: TGTGCCAGCAGTTTCGACCTAAACAGGGCCCAGTACTTC

V gene: TRBV2
J gene: TRBJ1-1
D gene: .
CDR3 protein: CASSEDSPNLGTEAFF
CDR3 DNA: TGTGCCAGCAGTGAGGACAGCCCGAATCTGGGTACTGAAGCTTTCTTT

V gene: TRBV7-8
J gene: TRBJ1-3
D gene: .
CDR3 protein: CASSLQEYSGNTIYF
CDR3 DNA: TGTGCCAGCAGCTTACAGGAATACTCTGGAAACACCATATATTTT

V gene: TRBV7-7
J gene: TRBJ2-3
D gene: TRBD1
CDR3 protein: CASSSNRGDTQYF
CDR3 DNA: TGTGCTAGCAGCTCTAACAGGGGGGATACGCAGTATTTT

V gene: TRBV7-8
J gene: TRBJ1-5
D gene: .
CDR3 protein: CASSLQGQPQHF
CDR3 DNA: TGTGCCAGCAGTTTACAGGGTCAGCCCCAGCATTTT

V gene: TRBV28
J gene: TRBJ1-2
D gene: TRBD1
CDR3 protein: CASSLPPGQGTGYTF
CDR3 DNA: TGTGCCAGCAGTTTACCTCCGGGACAGGGTACGGGCTACACCTTC

V gene: TRBV9
J gene: TRBJ1-6
D gene: .
CDR3 protein: CASSVAGQGGSPLHF
CDR3 DNA: TGTGCCAGCAGCGTAGCAGGCCAGGGAGGTTCACCCCTCCACTTT

V gene: TRBV18
J gene: TRBJ1-5
D gene: TRBD1
CDR3 protein: CASSPGTGMVQPQHF
CDR3 DNA: TGTGCCAGCTCTCCTGGGACAGGTATGGTTCAGCCCCAGCATTTT

V gene: TRBV27
J gene: TRBJ1-4
D gene: TRBD1
CDR3 protein: CASSKYRTGRDEKLFF
CDR3 DNA: TGTGCCAGCAGCAAATACCGGACAGGGCGCGATGAAAAACTGTTTTTT

V gene: TRBV4-2
J gene: TRBJ1-4
D gene: .
CDR3 protein: CASSPPGLGGEKLFF
CDR3 DNA: TGTGCCAGCAGCCCTCCGGGACTAGGAGGTGAAAAACTGTTTTTT

V gene: TRBV6-4
J gene: TRBJ2-3
D gene: .
CDR3 protein: CASSEASGTDTQYF
CDR3 DNA: TGTGCCAGCAGTGAAGCTAGCGGCACAGATACGCAGTATTTT

V gene: TRBV9
J gene: TRBJ1-6
D gene: .
CDR3 protein: CASSVADRDNSPLHF
CDR3 DNA: TGTGCCAGCAGCGTAGCTGACCGGGATAATTCACCCCTCCACTTT

V gene: TRBV25-1
J gene: TRBJ1-1
D gene: .
CDR3 protein: CASSGGGWMNTEAFF
CDR3 DNA: TGTGCCAGCAGTGGCGGGGGCTGGATGAACACTGAAGCTTTCTTT

V gene: TRBV5-4
J gene: TRBJ1-1
D gene: .
CDR3 protein: CASSHSGTFNTEAFF
CDR3 DNA: TGTGCCAGCAGCCATAGCGGGACATTTAACACTGAAGCTTTCTTT

V gene: TRBV7-2
J gene: TRBJ1-6
D gene: TRBD1
CDR3 protein: CASHHGDSYNSPLHF
CDR3 DNA: TGTGCCTCTCACCACGGGGACAGTTATAATTCACCCCTCCACTTT

V gene: TRBV27
J gene: TRBJ2-2
D gene: .
CDR3 protein: CASRTRQVNTGELFF
CDR3 DNA: TGTGCCAGCAGAACGCGACAGGTGAACACCGGGGAGCTGTTTTTT

V gene: TRBV6-4
J gene: TRBJ2-1
D gene: TRBD1
CDR3 protein: CASSGTGGFNEQFF
CDR3 DNA: TGTGCCAGCAGCGGTACAGGGGGCTTCAATGAGCAGTTCTTC

V gene: TRBV11-2
J gene: TRBJ1-5
D gene: .
CDR3 protein: CASSLDHSGGPQHF
CDR3 DNA: TGTGCCAGCAGCTTAGACCACTCTGGGGGCCCCCAGCATTTT

V gene: TRBV7-9
J gene: TRBJ2-7
D gene: TRBD2
CDR3 protein: CASSPRDSGDEQYF
CDR3 DNA: TGTGCCAGCAGCCCACGCGATAGCGGGGACGAGCAGTACTTC

V gene: TRBV4-2
J gene: TRBJ1-2
D gene: TRBD1
CDR3 protein: CASSRLGQGYGYTF
CDR3 DNA: TGTGCCAGCAGCCGATTGGGACAGGGGTATGGCTACACCTTC

V gene: TRBV7-2
J gene: TRBJ2-3
D gene: TRBD2
CDR3 protein: CASSSGGKRADTQYF
CDR3 DNA: TGTGCCAGCAGCTCGGGGGGGAAAAGGGCAGATACGCAGTATTTT

V gene: TRBV9
J gene: TRBJ1-4
D gene: .
CDR3 protein: CASSVSRTSSTNEKLFF
CDR3 DNA: TGTGCCAGCAGCGTAAGCAGGACTTCATCCACTAATGAAAAACTGTTTTTT

V gene: TRBV28
J gene: TRBJ2-7
D gene: TRBD2
CDR3 protein: CASSFLAGSYEQYF
CDR3 DNA: TGTGCCAGCAGTTTTCTAGCGGGGTCCTACGAGCAGTACTTC

V gene: TRBV9
J gene: TRBJ1-5
D gene: .
CDR3 protein: CASSVEWGVPLSNQPQHF
CDR3 DNA: TGTGCCAGCAGCGTAGAATGGGGGGTTCCCCTAAGCAATCAGCCCCAGCATTTT